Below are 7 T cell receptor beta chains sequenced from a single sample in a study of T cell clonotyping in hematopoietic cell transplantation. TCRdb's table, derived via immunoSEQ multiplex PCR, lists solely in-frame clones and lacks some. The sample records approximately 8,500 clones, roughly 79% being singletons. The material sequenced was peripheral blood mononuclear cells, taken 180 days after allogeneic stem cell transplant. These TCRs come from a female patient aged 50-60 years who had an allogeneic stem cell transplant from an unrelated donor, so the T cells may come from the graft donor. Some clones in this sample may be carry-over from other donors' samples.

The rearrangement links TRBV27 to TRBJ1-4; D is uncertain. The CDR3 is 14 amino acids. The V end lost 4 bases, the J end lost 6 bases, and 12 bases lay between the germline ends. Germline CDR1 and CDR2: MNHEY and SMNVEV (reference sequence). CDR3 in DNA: TGTGCCAGCAGTTCTACATATGGGGATGAAAAACTGTTTTTT. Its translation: CASSSTYGDEKLFF.

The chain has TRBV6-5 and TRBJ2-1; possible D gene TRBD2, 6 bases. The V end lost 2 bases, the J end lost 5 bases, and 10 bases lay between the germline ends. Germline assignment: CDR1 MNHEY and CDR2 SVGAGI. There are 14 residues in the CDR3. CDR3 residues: CASSYGGANNEQFF. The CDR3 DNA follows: TGTGCCAGCAGTTACGGCGGGGCTAACAATGAGCAGTTCTTC.

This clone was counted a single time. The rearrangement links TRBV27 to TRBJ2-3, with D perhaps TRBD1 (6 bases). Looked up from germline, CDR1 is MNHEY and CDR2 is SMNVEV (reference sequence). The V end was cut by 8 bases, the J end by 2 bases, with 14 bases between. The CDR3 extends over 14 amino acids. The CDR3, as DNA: TGTGCCAGCGGAGGACAGCGCCCCACAGATACGCAGTATTTT. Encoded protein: CASGGQRPTDTQYF.

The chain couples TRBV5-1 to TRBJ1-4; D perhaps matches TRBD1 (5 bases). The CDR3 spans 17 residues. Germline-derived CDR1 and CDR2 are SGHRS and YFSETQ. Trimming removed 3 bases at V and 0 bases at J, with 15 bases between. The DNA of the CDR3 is TGCGCCAGCAGCTGGGGCCGAGAGGTGTCAACTAATGAAAAACTGTTTTTT. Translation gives CASSWGREVSTNEKLFF.

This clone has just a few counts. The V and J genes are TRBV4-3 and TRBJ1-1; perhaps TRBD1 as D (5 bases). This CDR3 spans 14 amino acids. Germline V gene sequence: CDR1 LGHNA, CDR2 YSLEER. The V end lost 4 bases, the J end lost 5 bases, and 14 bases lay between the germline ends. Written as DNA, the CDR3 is TGCGCCAGCAGCCCCCTCGGCAGGGCAACTGAAGCTTTCTTT. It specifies CASSPLGRATEAFF.

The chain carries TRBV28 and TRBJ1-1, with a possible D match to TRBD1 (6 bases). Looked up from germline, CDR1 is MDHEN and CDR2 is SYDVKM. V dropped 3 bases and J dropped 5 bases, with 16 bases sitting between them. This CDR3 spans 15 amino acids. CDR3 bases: TGTGCCAGCAGTTTTGAACAGGGAGGTTGGACTGAAGCTTTCTTT. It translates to CASSFEQGGWTEAFF.

As DNA, the CDR3 is TGTGCCAGCAAAGCGGGAGCCTCCTACGAGCAGTACTTC. Protein: CASKAGASYEQYF. The rearrangement uses TRBV6-6 and TRBJ2-7; 8 nucleotides match TRBD2. The germline gives CDR1 MNHNY, CDR2 SVGAGI (reference sequence). The CDR3 loop spans 13 amino acids. V lost 7 bases, J lost 0 bases, and 2 bases stayed unmatched.